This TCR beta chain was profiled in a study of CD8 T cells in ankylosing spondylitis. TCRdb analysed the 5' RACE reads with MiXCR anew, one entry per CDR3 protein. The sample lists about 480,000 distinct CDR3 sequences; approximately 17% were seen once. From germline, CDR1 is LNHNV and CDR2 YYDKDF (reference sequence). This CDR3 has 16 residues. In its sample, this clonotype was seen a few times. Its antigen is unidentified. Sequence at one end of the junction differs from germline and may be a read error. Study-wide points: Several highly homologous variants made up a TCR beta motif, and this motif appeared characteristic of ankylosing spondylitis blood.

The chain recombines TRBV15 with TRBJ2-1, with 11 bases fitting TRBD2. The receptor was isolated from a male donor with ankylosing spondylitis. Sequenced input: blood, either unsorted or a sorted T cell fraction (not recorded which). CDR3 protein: CATSRDSFGSGRALVF. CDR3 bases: TGTGCCACCAGCAGAGATAGTTTTGGTAGCGGGAGGGCCCTGGTCTTC.